The following is a T cell receptor (beta chain) sequence with its context. The data are from a study of cytomegalovirus exposure and HLA in healthy donors. The PCR was carried out with 60 Vbeta primers and 13 Jbeta primers. Under the authors' procedure: A later analysis counted about 80 million unique TCR beta chains, 9.5 million to 13 million shared. The table came from immunoSEQ multiplex PCR; TCRdb's copy has only in-frame clones and leaves some out. That table furnishes V, J and clone size, whereas the DNA furnished D and trimming. The sample yields about 180,000 clones, 82% seen once. There are 16 residues in the CDR3. With V trimmed by 2 bases and J by 3 bases, 10 bases remained unmatched. Germline CDR1 MNHEY, CDR2 SVGAGI.

The TCR originated in a man aged 35 to 55 in good health and CMV-seronegative. The sample was PBMCs. This chain connects TRBV6-5 to TRBJ2-7, with 7 bases fitting TRBD1. CDR3 amino acids: CASSYRSGQLDYEQYF. CDR3 DNA: TGTGCCAGCAGTTACCGATCGGGACAGCTAGACTACGAGCAGTACTTC.